The clone carrying this T cell receptor beta chain was seen only a few times. Its antigen remains unidentified. The PCR contained 60 Vbeta and 13 Jbeta primers. Repertoires were generated with immunoSEQ multiplex PCR, while TCRdb's copy carries only in-frame clones and drops some. The data hold 140,000 to 150,000 clones, with around 78% observed a single time. The data originate from a study of cytomegalovirus exposure and HLA in healthy donors. Study-level information: The early release's HLA-typed donors yielded approximately 81 million unique TCRs. Findings and limits, study-wide: A missense variant in DCLRE1C was later tied to TCR beta V- and J-gene trimming. Sequencing likely produced, as an artifact, a cluster of highly shared sequence variants.

Deletions cut 4 bases from V and 2 bases from J, with 12 bases between. Germline CDR1 and CDR2: SQVTM and ANQGSEA. There are 13 residues in the CDR3. The origin of this receptor is a man between 40 and 49 years old in good health and CMV-seropositive. What was sequenced was PBMCs. The chain links TRBV29-1 to TRBJ2-7; unclear D gene. The CDR3 DNA reads as TGCAGCGTTGTAACGAGCGTCACCTACGAGCAGTACTTC. It is translated as CSVVTSVTYEQYF.